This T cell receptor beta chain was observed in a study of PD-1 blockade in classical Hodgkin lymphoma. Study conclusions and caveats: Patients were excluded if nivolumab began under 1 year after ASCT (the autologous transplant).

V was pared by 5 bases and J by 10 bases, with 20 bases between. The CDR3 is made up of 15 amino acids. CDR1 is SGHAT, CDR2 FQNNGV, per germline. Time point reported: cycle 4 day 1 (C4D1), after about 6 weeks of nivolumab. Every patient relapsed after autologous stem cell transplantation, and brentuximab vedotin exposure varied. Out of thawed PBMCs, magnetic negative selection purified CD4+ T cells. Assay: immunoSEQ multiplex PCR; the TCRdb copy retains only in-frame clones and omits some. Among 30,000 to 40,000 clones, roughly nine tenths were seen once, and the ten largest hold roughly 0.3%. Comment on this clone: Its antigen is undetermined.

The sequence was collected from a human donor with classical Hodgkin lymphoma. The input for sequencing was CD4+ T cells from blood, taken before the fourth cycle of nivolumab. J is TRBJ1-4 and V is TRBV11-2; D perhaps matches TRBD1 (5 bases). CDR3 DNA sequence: TGTGCCAGCAGCCTCCGGGGCCAACAGATCCGAAAACTGTTTTTT. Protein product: CASSLRGQQIRKLFF.